This T cell receptor (beta chain) is from a study of control samples from healthy donors and cancer patients. Produced via immunoSEQ multiplex PCR; TCRdb's table is partial and in-frame only. Counted here are around 190,000 clones, nearly 90% occurring once; the ten biggest clones make up approximately 1.4%. The V segment lost 3 bases and the J segment 5 bases; nucleotides outside the gene matches: 6. CDR1 KGHSH and CDR2 LQKENI come from the germline V gene. The length of the CDR3 is 15 residues. The chain recombines TRBV18 with TRBJ1-4; the match to TRBD1 covers 7 bases. The clonotype was recovered from a woman between 50 and 59 years old in good health. Specimen: blood. Here the CDR3 DNA reads TGTGCCAGCTCACCGGGGGGACAGCTCAATGAAAAACTGTTTTTT. This translates into CASSPGGQLNEKLFF. Looking up the rest from reference TRBV18 and TRBJ1-4 gives the full variable domain: NAGVMQNPRHLVRRRGQEARLRCSPMKGHSHVYWYRQLPEEGLKFMVYLQKENIIDESGMPKERFSAEFPKEGPSILRIQQVVRGDSAAYFCASSPGGQLNEKLFFGSGTQLSVL.